The clone carrying this TCR beta chain was counted ten times or more. Its antigen is as yet unknown. The entry originates in a study of molecular identifiers for immune sequencing clone quantification. Germline V CDR1 and CDR2: LNHDA, SQIVND (reference sequence). V lost 1 base, J lost 4 bases, and 5 bases stayed unmatched. This CDR3 is built from 15 residues. One entry per CDR3 protein, called by TCRdb with MiXCR from the PCR reads. The sample has 490,000 or so distinct CDR3 sequences; over 20% are singletons. Study conclusions and caveats: Spiked Jurkat TCR RNA originating from one cell could reportedly be identified amid about a million naive cells. In CMV-specific effectors, clones above 20 copies held over 99% of molecules; naive, under 1%.

Naive CD8 T cells, phenotype CD8+CD4-CCR7+CD45RA+, were sorted. Sequencing was carried out using naive CD8+ T cells from blood, with Jurkat cell RNA spiked in. Subset here: FACS-sorted CD8+CD4-CCR7+CD45RA+ naive T cells. The chain couples TRBV19 to TRBJ2-3; 7 bases align to TRBD1. This receptor was identified in a human donor in good health. Some libraries in this study had Jurkat cell RNA spiked in. The CDR3 loop is CASSIGTGLADTQYF. CDR3 sequence (DNA): TGTGCCAGTAGTATAGGGACAGGTTTGGCAGATACGCAGTATTTT.